These 21 T cell receptor beta chains share one sample of origin, sequenced in a study of post-analysis software for immune sequencing data. Presence of unique molecular identifiers characterized the TCR beta cDNA libraries. MiXCR, applied by TCRdb to the PCR reads, yields one record per CDR3 protein. The sample contains about 180,000 distinct CDR3 sequences, about 30% of which appear only once. Study outcomes and limitations: Controls had lower frequencies than patients of five or six TRBV segments, which included TRBV5-6, TRBV5-1 and TRBV20-1.

Their cognate antigens are unknown. What was sequenced was blood. Every receptor here comes from a girl aged 5-17 years with multiple sclerosis.

The chain combines TRBV11-1 with TRBJ2-1; D unresolved. CDR1 SGHAT and CDR2 FQDESV come from the germline V gene (reference sequence). The CDR3 has 13 residues. V lost 1 base and J 4 bases, leaving 5 bases between the germline ends. CDR3 sequence (DNA): TGTGCCAGCAGCTTAGGTCCATACAATGAGCAGTTCTTC. Encoded protein: CASSLGPYNEQFF.

In regard to this clonotype: Being one base from a much bigger clone, this may be a read error. The chain is built from TRBV10-3 and TRBJ2-1, with a weak D call TRBD2 (6 bases). Near its end, the DNA agrees better with TRBJ2-7, so the J call may be wrong. The germline V gene has CDR1 ENHRY and CDR2 SYGVKD. This CDR3 is built from 14 residues. The CDR3 DNA follows: TGTGCCATCAGTGGACTAGTTTCCTACAATGAGCAGTACTTC. Residues: CAISGLVSYNEQYF.

The chain links TRBV27 to TRBJ1-1; possibly TRBD1 for D (6 bases). Trimming shortened V by 7 bases and J by 1 base, and 22 bases separated the two germline ends. The CDR3 is 17 residues long. The germline gives CDR1 MNHEY, CDR2 SMNVEV (reference sequence). The CDR3 region is CASTSLQGNYPNTEAFF. The CDR3 DNA sequence: TGTGCCAGCACCTCCCTACAGGGTAATTATCCGAACACTGAAGCTTTCTTT.

This chain connects TRBV7-9 to TRBJ1-1; D is unclear. The germline V gene has CDR1 SEHNR and CDR2 FQNEAQ (reference sequence). The V end was cut by 2 bases, the J end by 5 bases, with 6 bases between. CDR3 length: 12 residues. CDR3 amino acids: CASSLLVTEAFF. CDR3 DNA sequence: TGTGCCAGCAGCTTATTGGTAACTGAAGCTTTCTTT. Supplemented by reference TRBV7-9 and TRBJ1-1, the full variable domain reads DTGVSQNPRHKITKRGQNVTFRCDPISEHNRLYWYRQTLGQGPEFLTYFQNEAQLEKSRLLSDRFSAERPKGSFSTLEIQRTEQGDSAMYLCASSLLVTEAFFGQGTRLTVV.

This clonotype was detected only once. Just one base apart from a much larger clone, this may be a read error. The chain joins TRBV12-3 or TRBV12-4 to TRBJ2-3, with TRBD2 as a possible D gene (6 bases). The CDR3 runs 14 residues. This CDR3 is CASRRGVEGDMQYF. The CDR3 DNA follows: TGTGCCAGTCGCCGTGGCGTGGAGGGAGATATGCAGTATTTT.

A few counts support this clonotype. This rearrangement joins TRBV21-1 to TRBJ2-7. TRBV21-1 is a known pseudogene. CDR3 length: 16 residues. The CDR3 region is CASSRTRGKPAYEQYF. CDR3 sequence (DNA): TGTGCCAGCAGCAGAACGCGGGGAAAACCTGCCTACGAGCAGTACTTC.

The CDR3 DNA reads TGTGCCAGCAGTTTTAGTCTCACAGGGAACACTGAAGCTTTCTTT. It encodes CASSFSLTGNTEAFF. This chain connects TRBV12-3 or TRBV12-4 to TRBJ1-1, with a tentative D call TRBD1 (5 bases). This CDR3 is 15 amino acids long. Deletions cut 3 bases from V and 1 base from J, with 12 bases between.

This clonotype appeared a few times. The chain has TRBV20-1 and TRBJ1-1; 9 nucleotides agree with TRBD1. V gave up 1 base and J gave up 1 base; unmatched junction bases: 7. CDR3 length: 16 residues. Germline CDR1 and CDR2: DFQATT and SNEGSKA (reference sequence). The CDR3 loop is CSARALQGAWNTEAFF. CDR3 bases: TGCAGTGCTAGAGCCTTACAGGGGGCTTGGAACACTGAAGCTTTCTTT.

This clonotype was observed at least ten times. V and J are TRBV15 and TRBJ2-6, with D possibly TRBD1 on 6 matching bases. The ends were cut back, 0 bases at V and 0 bases at J, with 15 bases in the middle. There are 19 residues in the CDR3. The germline CDR1 and CDR2 sequences are LNHNV and YYDKDF (reference sequence). The CDR3 is CATSRDLGAGNSGANVLTF. The DNA of the CDR3 is TGTGCCACCAGCAGAGATTTGGGGGCAGGGAACTCTGGGGCCAACGTCCTGACTTTC.

The J gene is TRBJ2-3, the V gene TRBV12-3 or TRBV12-4; 16 positions match TRBD2. The CDR3 is 18 amino acids. V lost 6 bases, J lost 0 bases, and 6 bases stayed unmatched. This CDR3 is CASSHGTSGRASTDTQYF. The CDR3 DNA reads as TGTGCCAGCAGCCACGGGACTAGCGGGAGGGCTAGCACAGATACGCAGTATTTT.

V gene TRBV20-1 combines with J gene TRBJ1-1, with TRBD1 identical over 7 bases. CDR1 DFQATT and CDR2 SNEGSKA come from the germline V gene (reference sequence). This CDR3 contains 19 residues. Trimming cost V 1 base and J 0 bases; bases outside gene matches: 17. The CDR3 DNA sequence: TGCAGTGCTAGAGTGCAGGAAGGGACAGTGAGACATATGAACACTGAAGCTTTCTTT. It codes for CSARVQEGTVRHMNTEAFF.

Comments on this clonotype: At one of its ends the junction is not consistent with the germline gene, which may arise from a read error. This chain joins TRBV27 and TRBJ2-7, with TRBD2 matching over 8 bases. The CDR3 sequence is 14 residues long. The germline CDR1 and CDR2 sequences are MNHEY and SMNVEV (reference sequence). CDR3 in DNA: TGCGCCAGCAGTTTAGTAGCGGGAATTGGCGAGCAGTACTTC. Protein product: CASSLVAGIGEQYF.

This clonotype was seen only a few times. The CDR3: CASSLGRADGYTF. The CDR3 coding sequence is TGTGCCAGCAGTTTGGGCAGGGCTGATGGCTACACCTTC. V is TRBV28 and J is TRBJ1-2, with a tentative D call TRBD1 (5 bases). The V and J ends lost 3 bases and 6 bases respectively, with 11 bases between them. The germline gives CDR1 MDHEN, CDR2 SYDVKM. The CDR3 is made up of 13 amino acids.

Comment on this clonotype: This may stem from a read error, because a much larger clone lies one nucleotide away. The rearrangement uses TRBV6-6 and TRBJ2-7, with D hard to call. CDR1 is MNHNY and CDR2 is SVGAGI in the germline V gene (reference sequence). Trimming cost V 0 bases and J 7 bases, with 7 bases left between them. CDR3 size: 12 residues. The CDR3 coding sequence is TGTGCCAGCAGTTACTCGAACGGGGAGCAGTACTTC. It codes for CASSYSNGEQYF.

The gene calls are TRBV20-1 and TRBJ2-1; the match to TRBD2 covers 7 bases. Germline V lookup: CDR1 DFQATT, CDR2 SNEGSKA (reference sequence). V lost 5 bases and J lost 8; bases outside the gene matches: 12. CDR3 length equals 14 residues. This CDR3 reads CSAPGTNVFDEQFF. CDR3 nucleotides: TGCAGTGCTCCCGGGACTAACGTATTCGATGAGCAGTTCTTC.

This clonotype was seen ten or more times. The chain uses TRBV5-6 and TRBJ2-1; no firm D call. The CDR3 loop spans 16 amino acids. CDR1 and CDR2 (germline): SGHDT, YYEEEE. V lost 0 bases and J lost 0, with 10 bases in between. CDR3 protein: CASSLVEMSSYNEQFF. For the CDR3, the DNA is TGTGCCAGCAGCTTGGTGGAGATGAGCTCCTACAATGAGCAGTTCTTC.

In this sample, this clonotype turned up many times. J is TRBJ2-5 and V is TRBV7-6; D remains ambiguous. Trimming pared 5 bases from V and 3 bases from J, leaving 4 bases between. The CDR3 runs 11 residues. The germline V gene encodes CDR1 SGHVS and CDR2 FNYEAQ. The CDR3 sequence is CASSAEETQYF. CDR3 sequence (DNA): TGTGCCAGCAGCGCAGAAGAGACCCAGTACTTC. Supplemented by reference TRBV7-6 and TRBJ2-5, the full variable domain reads GAGVSQSPRYKVTKRGQDVALRCDPISGHVSLYWYRQALGQGPEFLTYFNYEAQQDKSGLPNDRFSAERPEGSISTLTIQRTEQRDSAMYRCASSAEETQYFGPGTRLLVL.

This clonotype was detected many times. The chain recombines TRBV5-1 with TRBJ2-1; 10 bases match TRBD2. Looked up from germline, CDR1 is SGHRS and CDR2 is YFSETQ. V was pared by 8 bases and J by 2 bases, with 4 bases of the junction left unmatched. CDR3 length equals 14 residues. The CDR3 nucleotides are TGCGCCAGTATAGCGGGAGGTACCTACAATGAGCAGTTCTTC. Protein sequence: CASIAGGTYNEQFF. Looking up the rest from reference TRBV5-1 and TRBJ2-1 gives the full variable domain: KAGVTQTPRYLIKTRGQQVTLSCSPISGHRSVSWYQQTPGQGLQFLFEYFSETQRNKGNFPGRFSGRQFSNSRSEMNVSTLELGDSALYLCASIAGGTYNEQFFGPGTRLTVL.

This clonotype appeared many times. CDR3 loop: CASTRGYEQFF. CDR3 coding DNA: TGTGCCAGCACTCGGGGGTATGAGCAGTTCTTC. This rearrangement joins TRBV27 to TRBJ2-1, with a weak D call TRBD2 (6 bases). With 7 bases removed from V and 8 bases from J, the gap between germline ends came to 9 bases. The germline V gene has CDR1 MNHEY and CDR2 SMNVEV (reference sequence). There are 11 residues in the CDR3.

This clonotype appeared many times. The chain combines TRBV25-1 with TRBJ2-7, with unresolved D. This CDR3 has 12 amino acids. Between the trimmed V and J ends, which lost 4 bases and 11 bases, there was a span of 15 bases. Germline V gives CDR1 MGHDK, CDR2 SYGVNS. CDR3: CASSAESSVEYF. The CDR3 coding sequence is TGTGCCAGCAGTGCGGAGTCCTCCGTTGAGTACTTC.

This clonotype occurred a few times. V gene TRBV9 combines with J gene TRBJ1-1; TRBD1 matches 7 bases. This CDR3 has 18 amino acids. V shed 0 bases and J 5 bases; nucleotides not matched to a gene: 16. CDR1 is SGDLS and CDR2 is YYNGEE in the germline V gene. For the CDR3, the DNA is TGTGCCAGCAGCGTAGCGGATCTAGGACAGGACCACAATACTGAAGCTTTCTTT. Its protein product is CASSVADLGQDHNTEAFF.